The entry below gives a single TCR beta chain sequence along with its context. Its antigen is undetermined. Other DNA variants within this sample encode the same CDR3. Generated by immunoSEQ multiplex PCR, the TCRdb table keeps only in-frame clones and is missing some. The table records some 2.1 million clones, 90% to 95% of them present only once. From germline, CDR1 is MDHEN and CDR2 SYDVKM. Between the trimmed V and J ends, which lost 6 bases and 5 bases, there was a span of 7 bases. The length of the CDR3 is 11 residues. These data originate in a study of shared clonotypes between healthy human individuals. General study findings and limits: Clonotypes shared by all four sorted-subset donors had higher generation probabilities than non-shared clonotypes.

In the naive CD8 group, cells lacked CD45RO and were positively selected for CCR7, so terminally differentiated effector memory CD45RA+ cells were left out. The chain employs TRBV28 and TRBJ2-5; possible D gene TRBD2, 6 bases. Material: naive CD8+ T cells from PBMCs. The sequence was collected from a young man in good health. Some clones in this sample may be carry-over from other donors' samples. The chain's CDR3 is CASSRGETQYF. The CDR3, as DNA: TGTGCCAGCAGCCGGGGGGAGACCCAGTACTTC.